A selection of T cell receptor beta chains follows, all from one sample in a study of T-cell reconstitution after alpha-beta-depleted transplantation in children. MiXCR, applied by TCRdb to the PCR reads, yields one record per CDR3 protein. The data contain under 70,000 distinct CDR3 sequences, about 11% of them singletons. Sequenced here: PBMCs, sampled before TCRalphabeta/CD19-depleted stem cell transplant. The source is a boy younger than 18 with acute myeloid leukemia, due to receive a stem cell transplant. The conserved cysteine and the conserved F or W are not part of the CDR3 here. Fields, in order: J gene, clone size, V gene, CDR3 protein. Size tells how often a clone was seen (once, few, many) or the class of an expanded clone, and some rows leave it out.

>TRBJ2-2|NA|TRBV3-1
ASCPRTGNTGELF
>TRBJ1-5|medium-sized|TRBV7-6
ASSLGTDQPQH
>TRBJ2-7|many|TRBV6-2/TRBV6-3
ASSWGSYEQY
>TRBJ1-1|few|TRBV19
ASSIGQSNEAF
>TRBJ2-1|many|TRBV7-3
ASSILAGGGEQF
>TRBJ1-2|many|TRBV20-1
SAPPRQGDNYGYT
>TRBJ1-2|many|TRBV20-1
SAMGPYGYT
>TRBJ2-6|many|TRBV10-3
AISELESGANVLT
>TRBJ2-2|NA|TRBV6-5
ASTNRGGTAANTGELF
>TRBJ2-7|many|TRBV20-1
SARDVAGAYEQY
>TRBJ2-1|NA|TRBV7-6
ASSLARLNGYGEQF
>TRBJ1-5|many|TRBV5-4
ASSLDPLGSQH
>TRBJ2-5|many|TRBV11-2
ASSLGSLPQETQY
>TRBJ2-2|many|TRBV20-1
SARGEYTGELF
>TRBJ1-6|many|TRBV11-2
ASTPDLVGGGGYSPLH
>TRBJ1-5|many|TRBV7-2
ASSLGPNSQPQH
>TRBJ2-5|many|TRBV20-1
SALSIPGQGSGETQY
>TRBJ2-3|NA|TRBV10-3
ATMFAGVTDTQY
>TRBJ1-2|NA|TRBV7-6
ASSLVIGGAYGYT